A selection of T cell receptor beta chains follows, all from one sample in a study of response to subunit inactivated influenza vaccine. Each CDR3 protein gets one entry after TCRdb re-called the RT-PCR reads with MiXCR. The sample lists approximately 700,000 distinct CDR3 sequences; around 14% were seen once. The sample in question was PBMCs from blood, obtained roughly 13 days after vaccination. These receptors all come from a man between 45 and 60 years old who received an inactivated influenza vaccine. Each CDR3 is given with its conserved first and last residue. Fields, in order: clone size, V gene, D gene, J gene, CDR3 DNA, CDR3 protein. The D gene is left open where the match is weak. A row's size may be missing; if present it is once, few, many or a size class.

>.|TRBV2|.|TRBJ2-7
TGTGCCAGCAGTGTTGAGACAGCCTCCTACGAGCAGTACTTC
CASSVETASYEQYF
>few|TRBV10-3|TRBD1|TRBJ1-1
TGTGCCATCAGGAGGACAGGGGTGAACACTGAAGCTTTCTTT
CAIRRTGVNTEAFF
>.|TRBV7-8|TRBD1|TRBJ2-7
TGTGCCAGCAGCTTAGAGTTAGGGACAGGCTACGAGCAGTACTTC
CASSLELGTGYEQYF
>.|TRBV5-1|.|TRBJ1-1
TGCGCCAGCAGAACAGGGTCGAACACTGAAGCTTTCTTT
CASRTGSNTEAFF
>many|TRBV4-1|.|TRBJ1-4
TGCGCCAGCAGCCTAAAACCAGGGGCTAATGAAAAACTGTTTTTT
CASSLKPGANEKLFF
>few|TRBV4-2|.|TRBJ1-3
TGTGCCAGCAGCCAAAGGCTTTTAGACACCATATATTTT
CASSQRLLDTIYF
>few|TRBV6-2/TRBV6-3|.|TRBJ1-1
TGTGCCACCGCCGGACACTTGAACACTGAAGCTTTCTTT
CATAGHLNTEAFF
>many|TRBV12-3/TRBV12-4|.|TRBJ2-2
TGTGCCAGCAGTTTGTACAGGAACACCGGGGAGCTGTTTTTT
CASSLYRNTGELFF
>few|TRBV2|.|TRBJ2-3
TGTGCCGGTCGTCTCACAGATACGCAGTATTTT
CAGRLTDTQYF
>.|TRBV12-3/TRBV12-4|TRBD2|TRBJ2-7
TGTGCCAGCAGTCCAAACCGGGACTATTTGGAGCAGTACTTC
CASSPNRDYLEQYF
>.|TRBV20-1|.|TRBJ2-1
TGCAGTGCTAGAGATCCCAGGAACTCAGGGGTATACAATGAGCAGTTCTTC
CSARDPRNSGVYNEQFF
>.|TRBV12-3/TRBV12-4|TRBD2|TRBJ2-1
TGTGCCAGCAGCCACGGGGGGAGGTTCTACAATGAGCAGTTCTTC
CASSHGGRFYNEQFF
>.|TRBV5-1|.|TRBJ2-5
TGCGCCAGCACTTCGGAAACGGGGTGGGAGACCCAGTACTTC
CASTSETGWETQYF
>few|TRBV20-1|.|TRBJ2-3
TGCAGTGGCGTCCTCACGGTCGATACGCAGTATTTT
CSGVLTVDTQYF
>.|TRBV2|TRBD2|TRBJ2-3
TGTGCCAGCGGGTGGGCTAGCGGGGGGGCCGAAGATACGCAGTATTTT
CASGWASGGAEDTQYF
>.|TRBV2|TRBD2|TRBJ2-7
TGTGCCAGCAGACCCGTAGCGGGAGGTAACGAGCAGTACTTC
CASRPVAGGNEQYF
>.|TRBV5-8|.|TRBJ2-3
TGTGCCAGCAGCTCTCTAACCCGCACAGATACGCAGTATTTT
CASSSLTRTDTQYF
>few|TRBV5-1|TRBD1|TRBJ2-1
TGCGCCAGCAGCTTGGCTTCAGGGACAGGGAGGAACAATGAGCAGTTCTTC
CASSLASGTGRNNEQFF
>.|TRBV5-1|.|TRBJ2-5
TGCGCCAGCAGCTCGGATGAGACCCAGTACTTC
CASSSDETQYF
>.|TRBV4-1|.|TRBJ1-1
TGCGCCACCACACAGAGAGTGAACACTGAAGCTTTCTTT
CATTQRVNTEAFF
>.|TRBV21-1|.|TRBJ2-7
TGTGCCAGCAGCAAAGCGACCGGAACCCACTACGAGCAGTACTTC
CASSKATGTHYEQYF
>.|TRBV5-1|.|TRBJ2-5
TGCGCCAGCAGCGCGCCCGGGGGCCTGAAAGAGACCCAGTACTTC
CASSAPGGLKETQYF
>.|TRBV20-1|.|TRBJ2-2
TGCAGTGCTAGACCCCTAGCGTCTGGGGAGCTGTTTTTT
CSARPLASGELFF
>.|TRBV5-6|.|TRBJ1-2
TGTGCCAGCAGCTACGGACAGCACTATGGCTACACCTTC
CASSYGQHYGYTF